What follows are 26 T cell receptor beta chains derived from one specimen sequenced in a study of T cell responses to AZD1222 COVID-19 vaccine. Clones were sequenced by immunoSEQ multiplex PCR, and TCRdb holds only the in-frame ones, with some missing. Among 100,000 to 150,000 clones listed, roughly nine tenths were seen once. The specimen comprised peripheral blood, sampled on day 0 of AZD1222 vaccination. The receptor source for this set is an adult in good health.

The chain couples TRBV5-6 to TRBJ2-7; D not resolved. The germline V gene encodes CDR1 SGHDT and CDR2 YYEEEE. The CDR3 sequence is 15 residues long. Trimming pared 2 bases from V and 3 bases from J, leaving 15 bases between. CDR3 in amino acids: CASSFSWMALYEQYF. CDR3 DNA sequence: TGTGCCAGCAGCTTCTCTTGGATGGCACTCTACGAGCAGTACTTC.

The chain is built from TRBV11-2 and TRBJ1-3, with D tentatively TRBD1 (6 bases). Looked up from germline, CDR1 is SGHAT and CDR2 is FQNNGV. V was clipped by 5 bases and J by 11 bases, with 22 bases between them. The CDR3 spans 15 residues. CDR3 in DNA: TGTGCCAGCAGCCTTTCCGGGACATCCTCGTTCTCCATATATTTT. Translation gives CASSLSGTSSFSIYF.

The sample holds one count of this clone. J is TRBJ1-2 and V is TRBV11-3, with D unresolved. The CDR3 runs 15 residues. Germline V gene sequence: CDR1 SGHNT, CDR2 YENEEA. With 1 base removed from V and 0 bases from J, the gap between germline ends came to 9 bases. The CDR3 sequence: CASSLVGSSNYGYTF. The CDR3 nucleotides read TGTGCCAGCAGCTTAGTGGGCAGCTCTAACTATGGCTACACCTTC.

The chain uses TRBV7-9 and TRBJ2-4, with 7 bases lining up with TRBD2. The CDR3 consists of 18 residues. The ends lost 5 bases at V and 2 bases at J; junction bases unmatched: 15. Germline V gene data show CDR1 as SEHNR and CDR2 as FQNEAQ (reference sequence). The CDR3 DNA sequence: TGTGCCAGCAGCCCCAAAGTCAACACGGGGGGAACCAAAAACATTCAGTACTTC. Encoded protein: CASSPKVNTGGTKNIQYF.

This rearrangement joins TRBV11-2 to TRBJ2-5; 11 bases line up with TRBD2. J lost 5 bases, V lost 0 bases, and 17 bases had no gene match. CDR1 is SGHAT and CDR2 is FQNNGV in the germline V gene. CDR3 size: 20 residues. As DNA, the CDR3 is TGTGCCAGCAGCTTAGATAATAGCCTAGCGGGAGGTCTCCGTCGGGAGACCCAGTACTTC. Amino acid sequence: CASSLDNSLAGGLRRETQYF. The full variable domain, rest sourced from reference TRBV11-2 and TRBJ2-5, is EAGVAQSPRYKIIEKRQSVAFWCNPISGHATLYWYQQILGQGPKLLIQFQNNGVVDDSQLPKDRFSAERLKGVDSTLKIQPAKLEDSAVYLCASSLDNSLAGGLRRETQYFGPGTRLLVL.

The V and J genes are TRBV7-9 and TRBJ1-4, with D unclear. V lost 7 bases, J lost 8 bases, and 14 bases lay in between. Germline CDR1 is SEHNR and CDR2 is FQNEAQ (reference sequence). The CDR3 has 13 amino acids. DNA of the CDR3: TGTGCCAGCAAAAGGGAAGAAGAGGAAAAACTGTTTTTT. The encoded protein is CASKREEEEKLFF. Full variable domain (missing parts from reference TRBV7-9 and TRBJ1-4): DTGVSQNPRHKITKRGQNVTFRCDPISEHNRLYWYRQTLGQGPEFLTYFQNEAQLEKSRLLSDRFSAERPKGSFSTLEIQRTEQGDSAMYLCASKREEEEKLFFGSGTQLSVL.

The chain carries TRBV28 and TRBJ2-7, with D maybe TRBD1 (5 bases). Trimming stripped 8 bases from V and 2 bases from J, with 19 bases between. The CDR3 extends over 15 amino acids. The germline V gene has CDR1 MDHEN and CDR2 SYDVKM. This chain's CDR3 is CASGTGQLLAYEQYF. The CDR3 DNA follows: TGTGCCAGCGGTACAGGTCAACTCCTTGCCTACGAGCAGTACTTC.

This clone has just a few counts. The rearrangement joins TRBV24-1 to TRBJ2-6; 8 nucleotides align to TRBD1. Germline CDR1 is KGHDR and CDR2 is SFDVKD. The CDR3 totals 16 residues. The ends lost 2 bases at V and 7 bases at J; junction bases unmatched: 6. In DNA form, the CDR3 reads TGTGCCACCAGTGATTCTCAGGGGGCAAGAGCCAACGTCCTGACTTTC. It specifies CATSDSQGARANVLTF.

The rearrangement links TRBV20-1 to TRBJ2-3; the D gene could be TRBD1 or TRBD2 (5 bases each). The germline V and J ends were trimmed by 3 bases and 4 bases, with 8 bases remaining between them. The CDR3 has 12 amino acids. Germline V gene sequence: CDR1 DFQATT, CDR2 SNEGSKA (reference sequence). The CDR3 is CSASTGPDTQYF. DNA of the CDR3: TGCAGTGCTAGTACGGGGCCAGATACGCAGTATTTT.

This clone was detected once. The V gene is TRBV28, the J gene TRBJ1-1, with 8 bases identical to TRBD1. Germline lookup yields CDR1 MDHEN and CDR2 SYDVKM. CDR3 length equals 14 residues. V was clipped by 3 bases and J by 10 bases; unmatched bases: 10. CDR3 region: CASSFGVAGTGAFF. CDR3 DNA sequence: TGTGCCAGCAGTTTTGGTGTTGCAGGGACAGGAGCTTTCTTT.

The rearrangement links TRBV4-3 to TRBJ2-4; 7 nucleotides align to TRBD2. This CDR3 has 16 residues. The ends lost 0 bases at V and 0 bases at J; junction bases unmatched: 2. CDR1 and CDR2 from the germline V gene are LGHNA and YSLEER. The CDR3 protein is CASSQEKRGAKNIQYF. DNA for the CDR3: TGCGCCAGCAGCCAAGAAAAGCGGGGAGCCAAAAACATTCAGTACTTC.

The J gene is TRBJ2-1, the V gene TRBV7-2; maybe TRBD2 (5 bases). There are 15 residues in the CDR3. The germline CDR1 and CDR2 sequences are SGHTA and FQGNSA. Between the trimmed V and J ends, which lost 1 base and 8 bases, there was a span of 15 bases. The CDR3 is CASSLEPLARHEQFF. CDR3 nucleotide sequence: TGTGCCAGCAGCTTAGAGCCTCTAGCCCGACATGAGCAGTTCTTC.

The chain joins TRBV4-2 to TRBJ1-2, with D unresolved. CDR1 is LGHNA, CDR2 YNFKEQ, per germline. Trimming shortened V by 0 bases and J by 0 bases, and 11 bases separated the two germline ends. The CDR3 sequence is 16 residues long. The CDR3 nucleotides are TGTGCCAGCAGCCAAGATCCCCACGTAGCTAACTATGGCTACACCTTC. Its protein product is CASSQDPHVANYGYTF.

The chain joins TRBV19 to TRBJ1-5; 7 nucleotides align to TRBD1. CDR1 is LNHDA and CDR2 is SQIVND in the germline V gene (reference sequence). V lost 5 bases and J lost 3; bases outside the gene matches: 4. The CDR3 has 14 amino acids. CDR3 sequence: CASSFTGDNQPQHF. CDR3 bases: TGTGCCAGTAGTTTCACAGGGGACAATCAGCCCCAGCATTTT. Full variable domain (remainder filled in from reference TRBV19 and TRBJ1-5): DGGITQSPKYLFRKEGQNVTLSCEQNLNHDAMYWYRQDPGQGLRLIYYSQIVNDFQKGDIAEGYSVSREKKESFPLTVTSAQKNPTAFYLCASSFTGDNQPQHFGDGTRLSIL.

CDR3 protein: CAWSVGVGSPLHF. CDR3 nucleotides: TGTGCCTGGAGTGTGGGGGTTGGATCACCCCTCCACTTT. The chain links TRBV30 to TRBJ1-6; TRBD1 is a possible D gene (5 bases). The germline V gene has CDR1 GTSNPN and CDR2 SVGIG (reference sequence). The V end lost 0 bases, the J end lost 10 bases, and 10 bases lay between the germline ends. The CDR3 has 13 residues.

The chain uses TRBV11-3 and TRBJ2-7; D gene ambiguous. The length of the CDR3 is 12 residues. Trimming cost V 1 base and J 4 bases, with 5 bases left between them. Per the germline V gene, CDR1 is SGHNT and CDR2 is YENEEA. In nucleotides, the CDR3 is TGTGCCAGCAGCTTAGTCATATACGAGCAGTACTTC. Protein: CASSLVIYEQYF.

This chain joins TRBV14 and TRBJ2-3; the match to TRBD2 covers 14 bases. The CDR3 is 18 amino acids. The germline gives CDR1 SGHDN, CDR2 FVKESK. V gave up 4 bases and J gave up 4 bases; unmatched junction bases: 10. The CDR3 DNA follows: TGTGCCAGCAGCCCAGGGCGCGGACTAGCGGGAGGAGCAGATACGCAGTATTTT. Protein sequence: CASSPGRGLAGGADTQYF.

In DNA form, the CDR3 reads TGCGCCAGCAGCCCGGCCGGGGCGGCTACGCAGTATTTT. As protein: CASSPAGAATQYF. V is TRBV5-1 and J is TRBJ2-3; D might be TRBD1 or TRBD2, each matching 5 bases. Trimming shortened V by 4 bases and J by 8 bases, and 14 bases separated the two germline ends. Germline V CDR1 and CDR2: SGHRS, YFSETQ. The CDR3 is 13 amino acids. The entire variable domain, with the rest obtained from reference TRBV5-1 and TRBJ2-3, is as follows: KAGVTQTPRYLIKTRGQQVTLSCSPISGHRSVSWYQQTPGQGLQFLFEYFSETQRNKGNFPGRFSGRQFSNSRSEMNVSTLELGDSALYLCASSPAGAATQYFGPGTRLTVL.

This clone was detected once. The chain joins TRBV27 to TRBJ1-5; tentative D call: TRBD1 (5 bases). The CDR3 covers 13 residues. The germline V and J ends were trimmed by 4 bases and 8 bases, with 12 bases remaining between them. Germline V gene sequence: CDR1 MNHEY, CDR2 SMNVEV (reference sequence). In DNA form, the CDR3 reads TGTGCCAGCAGTTGGACACCCCGGGAGCCCCAGCATTTT. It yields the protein CASSWTPREPQHF.

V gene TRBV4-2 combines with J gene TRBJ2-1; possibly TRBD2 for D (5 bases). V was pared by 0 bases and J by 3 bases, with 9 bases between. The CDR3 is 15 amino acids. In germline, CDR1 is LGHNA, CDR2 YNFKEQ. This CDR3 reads CASSQDWSGYNEQFF. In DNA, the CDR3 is TGTGCCAGCAGCCAAGATTGGAGCGGCTACAATGAGCAGTTCTTC.

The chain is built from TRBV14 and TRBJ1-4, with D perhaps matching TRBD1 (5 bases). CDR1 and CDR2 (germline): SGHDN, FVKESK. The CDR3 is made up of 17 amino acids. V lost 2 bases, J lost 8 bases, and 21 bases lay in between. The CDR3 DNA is TGTGCCAGCAGCCAACTGGATACGGGGCAGGGTGCAGAAAAACTGTTTTTT. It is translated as CASSQLDTGQGAEKLFF.

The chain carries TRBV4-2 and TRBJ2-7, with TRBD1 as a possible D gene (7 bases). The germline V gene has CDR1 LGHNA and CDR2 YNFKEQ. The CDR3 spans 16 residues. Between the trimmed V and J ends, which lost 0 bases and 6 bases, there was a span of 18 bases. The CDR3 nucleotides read TGTGCCAGCAGCCAAGATTTATCAGGGGGAGCGGGCGAGCAGTACTTC. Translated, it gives CASSQDLSGGAGEQYF.

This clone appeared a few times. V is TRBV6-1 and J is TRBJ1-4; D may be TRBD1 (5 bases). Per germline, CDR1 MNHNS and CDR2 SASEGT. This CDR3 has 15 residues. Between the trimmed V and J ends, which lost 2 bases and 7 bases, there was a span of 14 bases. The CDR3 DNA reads TGTGCCAGCAGTGAAATTTGGGGGTCGGGTGAAAAACTGTTTTTT. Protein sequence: CASSEIWGSGEKLFF.

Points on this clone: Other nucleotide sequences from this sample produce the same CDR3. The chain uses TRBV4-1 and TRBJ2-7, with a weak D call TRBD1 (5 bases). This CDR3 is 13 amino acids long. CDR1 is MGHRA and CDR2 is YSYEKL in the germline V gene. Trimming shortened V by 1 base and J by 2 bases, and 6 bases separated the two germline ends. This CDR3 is CASSQGQTYEQYF. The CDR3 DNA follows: TGCGCCAGCAGCCAAGGACAGACCTACGAGCAGTACTTC.

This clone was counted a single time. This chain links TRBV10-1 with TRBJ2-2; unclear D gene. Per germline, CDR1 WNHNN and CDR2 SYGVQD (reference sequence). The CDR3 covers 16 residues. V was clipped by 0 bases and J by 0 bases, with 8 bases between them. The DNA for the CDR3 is TGCGCCAGCAGTGAGTCGGTGGCAGCGAACACCGGGGAGCTGTTTTTT. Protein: CASSESVAANTGELFF.

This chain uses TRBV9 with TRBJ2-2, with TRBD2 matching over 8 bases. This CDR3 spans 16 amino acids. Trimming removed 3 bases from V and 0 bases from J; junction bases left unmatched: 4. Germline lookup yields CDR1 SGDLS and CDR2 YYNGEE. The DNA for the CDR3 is TGTGCCAGCAGCGGACCGGGACTAGCGAACACCGGGGAGCTGTTTTTT. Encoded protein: CASSGPGLANTGELFF. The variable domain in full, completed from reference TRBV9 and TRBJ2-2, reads DSGVTQTPKHLITATGQRVTLRCSPRSGDLSVYWYQQSLDQGLQFLIQYYNGEERAKGNILERFSAQQFPDLHSELNLSSLELGDSALYFCASSGPGLANTGELFFGEGSRLTVL.